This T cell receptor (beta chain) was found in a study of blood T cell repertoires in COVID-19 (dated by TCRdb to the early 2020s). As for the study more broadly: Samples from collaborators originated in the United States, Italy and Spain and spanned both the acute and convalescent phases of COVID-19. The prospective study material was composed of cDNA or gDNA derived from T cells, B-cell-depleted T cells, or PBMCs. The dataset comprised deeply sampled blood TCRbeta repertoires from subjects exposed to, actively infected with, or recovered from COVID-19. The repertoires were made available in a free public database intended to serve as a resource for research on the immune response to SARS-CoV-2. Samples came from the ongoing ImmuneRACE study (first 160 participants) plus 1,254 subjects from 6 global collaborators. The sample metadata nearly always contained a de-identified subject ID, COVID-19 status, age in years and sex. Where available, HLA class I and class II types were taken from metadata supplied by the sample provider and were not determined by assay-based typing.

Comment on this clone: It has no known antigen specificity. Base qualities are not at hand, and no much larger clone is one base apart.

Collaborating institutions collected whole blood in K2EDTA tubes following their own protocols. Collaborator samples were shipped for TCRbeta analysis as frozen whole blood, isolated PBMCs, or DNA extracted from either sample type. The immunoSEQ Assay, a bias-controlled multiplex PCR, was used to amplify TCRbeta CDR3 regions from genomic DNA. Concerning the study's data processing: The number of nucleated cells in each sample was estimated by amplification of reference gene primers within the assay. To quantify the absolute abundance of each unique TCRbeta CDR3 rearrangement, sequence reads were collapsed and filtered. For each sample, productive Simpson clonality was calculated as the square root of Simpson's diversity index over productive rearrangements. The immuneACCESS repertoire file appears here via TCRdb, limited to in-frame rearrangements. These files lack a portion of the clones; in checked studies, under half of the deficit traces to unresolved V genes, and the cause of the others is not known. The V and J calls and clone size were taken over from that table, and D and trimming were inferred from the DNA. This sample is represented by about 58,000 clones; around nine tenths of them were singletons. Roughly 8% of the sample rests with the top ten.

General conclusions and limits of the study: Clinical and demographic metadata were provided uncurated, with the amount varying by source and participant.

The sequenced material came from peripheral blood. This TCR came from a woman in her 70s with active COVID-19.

The CDR3 corresponds to CASSQDSGDVSYEQYF. The base sequence is TGTGCCAGCAGCCAAGATTCGGGGGATGTGTCCTACGAGCAGTACTTC. Recombination joined TRBV3-1 (or the pseudogene TRBV3-2) with TRBJ2-7; the D segment could be TRBD2, given 6 matching bases. Per the germline V gene (reference sequence), LGHDT is the CDR1 and YNNKEL is the CDR2. The CDR3 holds 16 amino acids from the cysteine to the phenylalanine. The sequence is cut down to CDR3 DNA, 48 bases in frame from base 1. Trimming takes 0 bases from V and 1 base from J, and the germline ends sit 13 bases apart.